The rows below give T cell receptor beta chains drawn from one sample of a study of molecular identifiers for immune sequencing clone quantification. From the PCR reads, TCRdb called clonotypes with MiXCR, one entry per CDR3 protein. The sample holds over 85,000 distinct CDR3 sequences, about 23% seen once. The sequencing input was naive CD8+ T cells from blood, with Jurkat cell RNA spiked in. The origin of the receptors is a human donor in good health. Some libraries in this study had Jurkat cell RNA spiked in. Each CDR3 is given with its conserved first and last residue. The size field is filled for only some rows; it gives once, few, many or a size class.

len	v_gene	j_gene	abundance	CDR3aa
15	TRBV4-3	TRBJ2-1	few	CASSRTIGNSNEQFF
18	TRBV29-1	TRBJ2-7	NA	CSVGVPGNPLGGSYEQYF
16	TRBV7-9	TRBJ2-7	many	CASSLSPDNWDDEQYF
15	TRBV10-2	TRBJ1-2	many	CASSESTAVNYGYTF
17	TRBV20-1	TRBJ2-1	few	CSARDLFRASPPEEQFF
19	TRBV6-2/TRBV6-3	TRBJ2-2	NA	CASSLGILGGPANTGELFF
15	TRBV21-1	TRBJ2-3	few	CASSTLAGAADTQYF
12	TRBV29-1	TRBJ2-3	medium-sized	CSAGGVEDTQYF
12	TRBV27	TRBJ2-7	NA	CASKTGWGELYF
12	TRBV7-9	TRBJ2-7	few	CASSLGAREQYF
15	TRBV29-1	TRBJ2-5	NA	CSVDTLLGGQETQYF
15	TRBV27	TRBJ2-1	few	CASSLSAVLYNEQFF
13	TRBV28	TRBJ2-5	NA	CASIDGGLEPPYF
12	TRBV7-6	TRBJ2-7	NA	CASSLWDDEQYF
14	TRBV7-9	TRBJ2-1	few	CASSAAGTYNEQFF
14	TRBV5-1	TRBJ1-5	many	CASSLGMGNQPQHF
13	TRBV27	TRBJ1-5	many	CASSPRTGQPQHF
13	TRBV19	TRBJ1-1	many	CATRGGPNTEAFF
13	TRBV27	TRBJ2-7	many	CASRPGGSYEQYF
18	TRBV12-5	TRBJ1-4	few	CASGLPGQGIATNEKLFF
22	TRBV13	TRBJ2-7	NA	CASSLSSTRGTSGIFGRYEQYF
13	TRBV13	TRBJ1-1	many	CASSPGQNTEAFF
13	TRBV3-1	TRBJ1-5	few	CASSQVMGQPQHF
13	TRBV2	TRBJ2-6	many	CASSGLGANVLTF